This TCR beta chain was identified during a study of radiotherapy plus CTLA-4 blockade in lung cancer. Across the whole study: There were objective responses in 18% of patients, and roughly 33% had disease control. Study-wide results and limits: TCR clones of tumor origin grew in blood after radiotherapy plus ipilimumab. How blood T cell clones changed early, along with interferon-beta, reportedly forecast response best.

With regard to this clone: Antigen specificity is unknown.

Data came from immunoSEQ multiplex PCR; TCRdb stores just in-frame clones and leaves some out. The sample has about 86,000 clones, roughly 80% seen once. The V and J ends lost 4 bases and 3 bases, in that order; junction bases with no gene match: 9. CDR1 and CDR2 (germline): MDHEN, SYDVKM. The CDR3 covers 15 residues. The chain carries TRBV28 and TRBJ2-7; 7 nucleotides agree with TRBD1. The sample was peripheral blood, taken from a patient treated with radiotherapy plus ipilimumab. The sequence was obtained from a human donor with non-small cell lung cancer who had stable disease on radiotherapy plus ipilimumab. The CDR3 is CASSSTGTVLYEQYF. In DNA form, the CDR3 reads TGTGCCAGCAGTTCGACCGGGACAGTTCTCTACGAGCAGTACTTC.